Shown below are 29 T cell receptor beta chains from a single sample sequenced in a study of OX40 agonist ivuxolimab in advanced cancers. Some clones are missing from TCRdb's copy, which holds only in-frame ones; the method was immunoSEQ multiplex PCR. Of 45,000 to 50,000 clones in the sample, approximately 90% were seen once. The sequenced sample was CD4+ or CD8+ T cells sorted from blood, obtained in a trial of the OX40 agonist ivuxolimab. The source of these receptors is an adult with an advanced solid tumor such as melanoma, head and neck, liver or kidney cancer.

The chain uses TRBV4-1 and TRBJ1-2; maybe TRBD1 (5 bases). Germline loops: CDR1 MGHRA, CDR2 YSYEKL. Trimming shortened V by 7 bases and J by 0 bases, and 12 bases separated the two germline ends. CDR3 length: 14 residues. CDR3 nucleotides: TGCGCCAGCACCAGCCCGGGGGCTAACTATGGCTACACCTTC. Translated: CASTSPGANYGYTF.

This chain connects TRBV5-1 to TRBJ1-4, with D perhaps TRBD1 (6 bases). The CDR3 loop spans 14 amino acids. Germline assignment: CDR1 SGHRS and CDR2 YFSETQ. V lost 6 bases and J lost 3, with 12 bases in between. The CDR3 protein is CASKLGGPNEKLFF. Here the CDR3 DNA reads TGCGCCAGCAAGCTGGGGGGGCCTAATGAAAAACTGTTTTTT.

This chain links TRBV30 with TRBJ2-7; a weak D match, TRBD1 (5 bases). The V end was cut by 3 bases, the J end by 2 bases, with 11 bases between. Looked up from germline, CDR1 is GTSNPN and CDR2 is SVGIG (reference sequence). This CDR3 is 13 amino acids long. Written as DNA, the CDR3 is TGTGCCTGGAGCAAGACAGCTCCCTACGAGCAGTACTTC. Its translation is CAWSKTAPYEQYF.

The chain joins TRBV11-3 to TRBJ2-4; TRBD2 agrees at 7 bases. Looked up from germline, CDR1 is SGHNT and CDR2 is YENEEA. The V segment lost 7 bases and the J segment 6 bases; nucleotides outside the gene matches: 6. The length of the CDR3 is 13 residues. The CDR3 DNA reads TGTGCCAGCACGGCGGGAGTGGGAAACATTCAGTACTTC. The encoded protein is CASTAGVGNIQYF.

This clone was seen a single time. The gene calls are TRBV7-8 and TRBJ2-7; the D is unclear. The ends were cut back, 5 bases at V and 2 bases at J, with 19 bases in the middle. The germline gives CDR1 SGHVS, CDR2 FQNEAQ. This CDR3 has 16 residues. The CDR3 spells CASSAHPVRSAYEQYF. Written as DNA, the CDR3 is TGTGCCAGCAGCGCCCACCCCGTGAGGTCGGCCTACGAGCAGTACTTC.

This clone was seen a few times. The chain combines TRBV11-2 with TRBJ1-3; unclear D gene. The CDR3 is 18 amino acids. Germline V gene lookup returns CDR1 SGHAT and CDR2 FQNNGV. V was trimmed by 0 bases and J by 0 bases, leaving 15 bases between them. The CDR3 region has the DNA TGTGCCAGCAGCTTAGAATTAGCCGGACGTAACTCTGGAAACACCATATATTTT. Translating gives CASSLELAGRNSGNTIYF.

V gene TRBV9 combines with J gene TRBJ1-1, with D tentatively TRBD1 (5 bases). This CDR3 has 13 amino acids. Germline V gene lookup returns CDR1 SGDLS and CDR2 YYNGEE. Trimming removed 6 bases from V and 10 bases from J, with 19 bases in between. CDR3: CASTPMGGGGAFF. CDR3 nucleotide sequence: TGTGCCAGCACCCCCATGGGCGGGGGTGGAGCTTTCTTT.

This chain connects TRBV7-9 to TRBJ2-1, with 9 bases that match TRBD1. The V gene end was trimmed by 4 bases and the J gene end by 2 bases; junction bases not matched to a gene: 6. CDR3 length: 16 residues. The V gene's germline CDR1 is SEHNR and CDR2 FQNEAQ (reference sequence). CDR3 residues: CASSSSGTGPYNEQFF. For the CDR3, the DNA is TGTGCCAGCAGCTCGTCCGGGACAGGGCCCTACAATGAGCAGTTCTTC.

V usage is TRBV7-9 and J usage is TRBJ2-1, with 8 bases identical to TRBD1. Germline V CDR1 and CDR2: SEHNR, FQNEAQ (reference sequence). The CDR3 length is 15 residues. The trim removed 11 bases at V and 0 bases at J, leaving 9 bases unmatched. The CDR3 nucleotides are TGTGCCTTTCCGGGACAGGAGAGCTCCTACAATGAGCAGTTCTTC. This encodes CAFPGQESSYNEQFF.

The gene calls are TRBV6-5 and TRBJ2-5; no definite D call. Gene TRBJ2-7 matches the end of the DNA better, so the J call may be wrong. The CDR3 runs 12 residues. The germline V gene encodes CDR1 MNHEY and CDR2 SVGAGI. CDR3 in DNA: TGTGCCAGCAGCTCTAGCTCCTACGAGCAGTACTTC. Protein: CASSSSSYEQYF.

As DNA, the CDR3 is TGTGCCAGCTCACTGTCCACAGGGGAGCTAAACGAGCAGTACTTC. It encodes CASSLSTGELNEQYF. The chain employs TRBV18 and TRBJ2-7, with 7 bases aligning to TRBD1. V lost 4 bases, J lost 5 bases, and 11 bases stayed unmatched. From germline, CDR1 is KGHSH and CDR2 LQKENI. The CDR3 sequence is 15 residues long.

V usage is TRBV19 and J usage is TRBJ2-5, with D possibly called TRBD1 or TRBD2 (7 bases each). There are 17 residues in the CDR3. The ends were cut back, 6 bases at V and 5 bases at J, with 25 bases in the middle. Germline values: CDR1 LNHDA, CDR2 SQIVND (reference sequence). The CDR3 is CASSLSGGGLGRETQYF. CDR3 in DNA: TGTGCCAGTAGCCTTTCAGGGGGGGGCCTTGGGAGGGAGACCCAGTACTTC.

The gene calls are TRBV28 and TRBJ2-7; D gene unclear. Germline CDR1 and CDR2: MDHEN and SYDVKM. The CDR3 has 14 amino acids. V shed 6 bases and J shed 0 bases, with 12 bases lying between them. The DNA for the CDR3 is TGTGCCAGCAGGGTAGAAACGGACTCCTACGAGCAGTACTTC. Translating it yields CASRVETDSYEQYF. The variable domain in full, with the rest retrieved from reference TRBV28 and TRBJ2-7, is DVKVTQSSRYLVKRTGEKVFLECVQDMDHENMFWYRQDPGLGLRLIYFSYDVKMKEKGDIPEGYSVSREKKERFSLILESASTNQTSMYLCASRVETDSYEQYFGPGTRLTVT.

V and J are TRBV5-1 and TRBJ2-2, with TRBD2 matching over 11 bases. CDR3 length equals 17 residues. Per the germline V gene, CDR1 is SGHRS and CDR2 is YFSETQ. V trimming: 4 bases; J trimming: 0 bases; junction bases outside the gene matches: 5. CDR3 protein: CASSLAGGSANTGELFF. The CDR3 DNA reads as TGCGCCAGCAGCCTAGCGGGAGGCTCTGCGAACACCGGGGAGCTGTTTTTT.

The chain employs TRBV7-9 and TRBJ2-3; D is uncertain. The CDR3 has 13 amino acids. Trimming pared 6 bases from V and 5 bases from J, leaving 12 bases between. Germline values: CDR1 SEHNR, CDR2 FQNEAQ (reference sequence). This CDR3 reads CASSLDRKDTQYF. CDR3 in DNA: TGTGCCAGCAGTCTGGACCGTAAAGATACGCAGTATTTT.

The J gene is TRBJ2-2, the V gene TRBV27; 9 nucleotides agree with TRBD2. The V gene's germline CDR1 is MNHEY and CDR2 SMNVEV (reference sequence). The CDR3 runs 16 residues. With 5 bases clipped from V and 6 bases from J, the junction kept 10 bases outside the gene matches. The CDR3 here is CASSTYAGGISGELFF. The CDR3 nucleotides are TGTGCCAGCAGTACCTACGCGGGAGGGATCTCCGGGGAGCTGTTTTTT.

V and J are TRBV10-3 and TRBJ2-6; D uncertain. The CDR3 spans 15 residues. V was pared by 0 bases and J by 4 bases, with 7 bases between. CDR1 is ENHRY and CDR2 is SYGVKD in the germline V gene. The CDR3 is CAISESGPGANVLTF. In DNA form, the CDR3 reads TGTGCCATCAGTGAGTCGGGTCCCGGGGCCAACGTCCTGACTTTC.

The chain carries TRBV6-1 and TRBJ2-7; D is ambiguous. Germline values: CDR1 MNHNS, CDR2 SASEGT. Trimming took off 2 bases at V and 0 bases at J, with 11 bases between the two ends. CDR3 length: 15 residues. The chain's CDR3 is CASSEIAIRSYEQYF. Here the CDR3 DNA reads TGTGCCAGCAGTGAAATAGCCATTCGCTCCTACGAGCAGTACTTC.

This clone turned up a few times. V is TRBV5-5 and J is TRBJ1-2; D might be TRBD1 (5 bases). Per the germline V gene, CDR1 is SGHKS and CDR2 is YYEKEE (reference sequence). Trimming removed 3 bases at V and 2 bases at J, with 23 bases between. This CDR3 is 18 amino acids long. The CDR3 loop is CASSSTRGSRGGNYGYTF. DNA of the CDR3: TGTGCCAGCAGCTCTACCCGAGGTTCGAGGGGAGGCAACTATGGCTACACCTTC.

This chain uses TRBV18 with TRBJ1-2; TRBD1 aligns across 8 bases. In germline, CDR1 is KGHSH, CDR2 LQKENI. J gave up 4 bases and V 10 bases, and 8 bases lay outside the gene matches. The CDR3 consists of 13 residues. The CDR3 DNA is TGTGCCACTACGGACAGGGCGGTCTATGGCTACACCTTC. Protein sequence: CATTDRAVYGYTF.

This clone came up once. The chain has TRBV11-3 and TRBJ2-6; the D is unclear. The CDR3 loop spans 15 amino acids. Germline V CDR1 and CDR2: SGHNT, YENEEA. Deletions cut 6 bases from V and 0 bases from J, with 9 bases between. The CDR3: CASRHPSSGANVLTF. Here the CDR3 DNA reads TGTGCCAGCAGGCACCCTTCCTCTGGGGCCAACGTCCTGACTTTC.

The chain recombines TRBV19 with TRBJ2-1; no definite D call. Trimming removed 5 bases from V and 5 bases from J, with 7 bases in between. Germline V gene lookup returns CDR1 LNHDA and CDR2 SQIVND (reference sequence). The length of the CDR3 is 12 residues. The CDR3, as DNA: TGTGCCAGTAGTGGAGCCCACAATGAGCAGTTCTTC. This gives the protein CASSGAHNEQFF.

V gene TRBV18 combines with J gene TRBJ2-7; 9 bases match TRBD1. V trimming: 6 bases; J trimming: 3 bases; junction bases outside the gene matches: 9. The CDR3 sequence is 15 residues long. Germline CDR1 is KGHSH and CDR2 is LQKENI. CDR3 residues: CASSRDRAYIYEQYF. Written as DNA, the CDR3 is TGTGCCAGCTCTCGGGACAGGGCTTACATCTACGAGCAGTACTTC.

The rearrangement uses TRBV16 and TRBJ1-5, with D uncertain. The CDR3 spans 13 residues. CDR1 and CDR2 from the germline V gene are KGHSY and FQNENV. V was cut by 4 bases and J by 6 bases, with 10 bases left in between. The CDR3 sequence is CASSPNGGQPQHF. The CDR3, as DNA: TGTGCCAGCAGCCCCAACGGCGGTCAGCCCCAGCATTTT.

The chain recombines TRBV12-5 with TRBJ2-5; weak D call: TRBD1 (5 bases). Trimming removed 9 bases from V and 2 bases from J, with 16 bases in between. The CDR3 is made up of 14 amino acids. Germline-derived CDR1 and CDR2 are LGHNT and FRNRAP. CDR3 nucleotide sequence: TGTGCTAGCGGCAGGGATGGGGTGCAAGAGACCCAGTACTTC. Translating it yields CASGRDGVQETQYF.

The genes are TRBV19 and TRBJ2-3; D is possibly TRBD2 (6 bases). The germline CDR1 and CDR2 sequences are LNHDA and SQIVND (reference sequence). Trimming removed 7 bases from V and 2 bases from J, with 13 bases in between. This CDR3 is 14 amino acids long. The CDR3 loop reads CASTPWGDTDTQYF. The DNA for the CDR3 is TGTGCCAGTACCCCTTGGGGGGACACAGATACGCAGTATTTT. The entire variable domain, with the rest obtained from reference TRBV19 and TRBJ2-3, is as follows: DGGITQSPKYLFRKEGQNVTLSCEQNLNHDAMYWYRQDPGQGLRLIYYSQIVNDFQKGDIAEGYSVSREKKESFPLTVTSAQKNPTAFYLCASTPWGDTDTQYFGPGTRLTVL.

J is TRBJ2-1 and V is TRBV7-9, with 7 bases matching TRBD1. The CDR3 has 14 residues. Per the germline V gene, CDR1 is SEHNR and CDR2 is FQNEAQ (reference sequence). The V and J ends lost 4 bases and 8 bases, in that order; junction bases with no gene match: 8. Written as DNA, the CDR3 is TGTGCCAGCAGCTCCTTACGGGACAGCGATGAGCAGTTCTTC. Protein product: CASSSLRDSDEQFF.

The chain has TRBV29-1 and TRBJ1-2, with D hard to call. The V end was cut by 6 bases, the J end by 5 bases, with 13 bases between. Germline CDR1 reads SQVTM; CDR2 reads ANQGSEA. This CDR3 contains 12 residues. In nucleotides, the CDR3 is TGCAGCGTAACCAAAGGAGATTATGGCTACACCTTC. It translates to CSVTKGDYGYTF.

This chain connects TRBV4-1 to TRBJ2-3, with TRBD2 matching over 10 bases. This CDR3 contains 20 residues. J was trimmed by 6 bases and V by 2 bases; bases with no gene match: 20. Germline assignment: CDR1 MGHRA and CDR2 YSYEKL. The CDR3 DNA sequence: TGCGCCAGCAGCCAACGTTCGGATAGTCCTAGCGGGAGAGGGAGGGATACGCAGTATTTT. Its translation: CASSQRSDSPSGRGRDTQYF.